Below, 24 T cell receptor beta chains from the same sample are listed, as sequenced in a study of shared clonotypes between healthy human individuals. Clones were sequenced by immunoSEQ multiplex PCR, and TCRdb holds only the in-frame ones, with some missing. The data hold about 990,000 clones, with around 78% observed a single time. Sequenced input: memory CD4+ T cells from PBMCs. Subset in this sample: CD45RA-negative fraction. These receptors originate from a young man in good health. Some clones in this sample may be carry-over from other donors' samples.

V and J are TRBV4-1 and TRBJ1-5; 9 positions match TRBD1. The V and J ends lost 1 base and 4 bases, in that order; junction bases with no gene match: 8. CDR1 and CDR2 (germline): MGHRA, YSYEKL. This CDR3 contains 17 residues. This CDR3 reads CASSQGEDGTGNQPQHF. CDR3 coding DNA: TGCGCCAGCAGCCAAGGAGAAGATGGGACAGGGAATCAGCCCCAGCATTTT.

The gene calls are TRBV10-3 and TRBJ2-1; 10 bases are a match to TRBD2. V shed 11 bases, J shed 5 bases, and the junction held 9 bases outside the gene matches. There are 14 residues in the CDR3. Germline CDR1 and CDR2: ENHRY and SYGVKD. The CDR3 here is CAASESGGDNEQFF. In DNA form, the CDR3 reads TGTGCCGCATCCGAGAGCGGGGGGGACAATGAGCAGTTCTTC.

The V gene is TRBV2, the J gene TRBJ2-1; 12 nucleotides match TRBD2. The ends lost 3 bases at V and 8 bases at J; junction bases unmatched: 2. Per the germline V gene, CDR1 is SNHLY and CDR2 is FYNNEI. The CDR3 covers 14 residues. The CDR3 protein is CASSETSGSDEQFF. The CDR3 coding sequence is TGTGCCAGCAGTGAGACTAGCGGGAGCGATGAGCAGTTCTTC.

This clone occurred a few times. The gene calls are TRBV28 and TRBJ1-2; TRBD1 matches at 8 bases. This CDR3 is 14 amino acids long. Germline CDR1 reads MDHEN; CDR2 reads SYDVKM. The V segment lost 7 bases and the J segment 6 bases; nucleotides outside the gene matches: 10. This CDR3 is CASIDPGGGDGYTF. The CDR3 DNA follows: TGTGCCAGCATCGACCCAGGGGGCGGTGATGGCTACACCTTC.

V gene TRBV18 combines with J gene TRBJ2-7; TRBD2 matches 8 bases. There are 17 residues in the CDR3. CDR1 is KGHSH, CDR2 LQKENI, per germline. Trimming took 2 bases from V and 0 from J; bases not matched to a gene: 9. CDR3 sequence reads: CASSPVVGTRGSYEQYF. The CDR3 nucleotides are TGTGCCAGCTCACCAGTCGTAGGGACTAGGGGCTCCTACGAGCAGTACTTC.

V and J are TRBV5-1 and TRBJ1-4; 7 nucleotides agree with TRBD1. The CDR3 sequence is 16 residues long. Germline CDR1 reads SGHRS; CDR2 reads YFSETQ. The junction had 7 bases not matched to a gene; V was cut back by 4 bases and J by 1 base. CDR3 nucleotides: TGCGCCAGCAGCGTTGCGGCAGGGGGAACTAATGAAAAACTGTTTTTT. Translated: CASSVAAGGTNEKLFF.

Concerning this clone itself: Other DNA sequences in this sample translate to the same CDR3. The chain uses TRBV7-9 and TRBJ2-7; D remains ambiguous. Germline V gives CDR1 SEHNR, CDR2 FQNEAQ (reference sequence). V was shortened by 1 base and J by 2 bases, with 6 bases between the two germline ends. The CDR3 totals 13 residues. The CDR3 sequence: CASSLDGTYEQYF. CDR3 nucleotide sequence: TGTGCCAGCAGCTTAGACGGTACCTACGAGCAGTACTTC.

The V call is TRBV30, the J call TRBJ2-1, with D possibly being TRBD1 or TRBD2 (6 bases each). This CDR3 comprises 14 residues. Trimming removed 0 bases at V and 10 bases at J, with 16 bases between. Germline assignment: CDR1 GTSNPN and CDR2 SVGIG (reference sequence). DNA for the CDR3: TGTGCCTGGAGTGTATTAGTGGGGGGCGGGGAGCAGTTCTTC. It specifies CAWSVLVGGGEQFF.

The chain has TRBV5-6 and TRBJ1-2; D gene uncertain. CDR3 length: 14 amino acids. The V and J ends lost 4 bases and 4 bases respectively, with 14 bases between them. Germline assignment: CDR1 SGHDT and CDR2 YYEEEE. DNA of the CDR3: TGTGCCAGCAGCGGGTGGGTAGAGAGCTATGGCTACACCTTC. This sequence encodes CASSGWVESYGYTF.

The gene calls are TRBV4-2 and TRBJ2-2; D uncertain. Trimming stripped 3 bases from V and 1 base from J, with 15 bases between. There are 17 residues in the CDR3. Germline V gene data show CDR1 as LGHNA and CDR2 as YNFKEQ. DNA of the CDR3: TGTGCCAGCAGCCAGGCCCCCCGGACGAGGAACACCGGGGAGCTGTTTTTT. This encodes CASSQAPRTRNTGELFF.

This clone was recorded only once. CDR3 protein: CASSSTIFAGTKIPYGYTF. CDR3 nucleotide sequence: TGTGCCAGCAGTTCAACAATATTCGCCGGGACAAAGATTCCCTATGGCTACACCTTC. The J gene is TRBJ1-2, the V gene TRBV27; a weak D match, TRBD1 (6 bases). CDR1 and CDR2 (germline): MNHEY, SMNVEV (reference sequence). The germline V and J ends were trimmed by 4 bases and 4 bases, with 28 bases remaining between them. The length of the CDR3 is 19 residues.

The V call is TRBV6-4, the J call TRBJ2-6; D is uncertain. V was cut by 0 bases and J by 0 bases, with 3 bases left in between. The CDR3 covers 15 residues. Germline V gene data show CDR1 as MRHNA and CDR2 as SNTAGT. The CDR3, as DNA: TGTGCCAGCAGTGACTCGAACTCTGGGGCCAACGTCCTGACTTTC. It encodes CASSDSNSGANVLTF.

The chain employs TRBV7-2 and TRBJ1-5; 10 nucleotides align to TRBD1. The CDR3 length is 16 residues. Germline lookup yields CDR1 SGHTA and CDR2 FQGNSA. Trimming removed 1 base from V and 6 bases from J; junction bases left unmatched: 6. The CDR3 nucleotides read TGTGCCAGCAGCTTAGGCCCCCGGACAGGGGGTCAGCCCCAGCATTTT. Amino acids: CASSLGPRTGGQPQHF.

This sequence joins TRBV4-1 and TRBJ2-3; 9 bases agree with TRBD2. Germline CDR1 reads MGHRA; CDR2 reads YSYEKL. The CDR3 covers 17 residues. The junction had 8 bases not matched to a gene; V was cut back by 4 bases and J by 0 bases. The CDR3, as DNA: TGCGCCAGCAGCCCCCCAGCGGGAGGCCCTAGCACAGATACGCAGTATTTT. Protein product: CASSPPAGGPSTDTQYF.

The genes are TRBV10-3 and TRBJ2-7; D is tentatively TRBD1 or TRBD2 (5 bases each). V was cut by 2 bases and J by 4 bases, with 15 bases left in between. The germline V gene encodes CDR1 ENHRY and CDR2 SYGVKD. The CDR3 is 15 amino acids. The CDR3 region has the DNA TGTGCCATCAGTGAGAGTTACCGGGACCGGTACGAGCAGTACTTC. Its protein is CAISESYRDRYEQYF.

The chain carries TRBV7-9 and TRBJ2-1; a possible D gene is TRBD1 (6 bases). The CDR3 is 12 amino acids. CDR1 is SEHNR, CDR2 FQNEAQ, per germline (reference sequence). V lost 5 bases, J lost 5 bases, and 7 bases lay in between. For the CDR3, the DNA is TGTGCCAGCAGCCGGGACAACAATGAGCAGTTCTTC. Its protein is CASSRDNNEQFF.

Concerning this clone itself: A much larger clone sits a single nucleotide away, making a read error possible. Other DNA sequences in the sample encode the same CDR3. The chain has TRBV6-6 and TRBJ2-5; unclear D gene. Germline CDR1 is MNHNY and CDR2 is SVGAGI (reference sequence). Trimming removed 2 bases from V and 5 bases from J, with 3 bases in between. This CDR3 is 11 amino acids long. DNA for the CDR3: TGTGCCAGCAGTTACGGTGAGACCCAGTACTTC. This sequence encodes CASSYGETQYF.

The V and J genes are TRBV11-2 and TRBJ2-7, with D perhaps being TRBD1 or TRBD2 (6 bases each). The CDR3 is 17 residues long. Germline lookup yields CDR1 SGHAT and CDR2 FQNNGV. Between the trimmed V and J ends, which lost 5 bases and 2 bases, there was a span of 22 bases. CDR3 in DNA: TGTGCCAGCAGCCGCGGAGGGGGAGGTAGTTGGCCCTACGAGCAGTACTTC. Its protein is CASSRGGGGSWPYEQYF. The whole variable domain, remainder taken from reference TRBV11-2 and TRBJ2-7, is EAGVAQSPRYKIIEKRQSVAFWCNPISGHATLYWYQQILGQGPKLLIQFQNNGVVDDSQLPKDRFSAERLKGVDSTLKIQPAKLEDSAVYLCASSRGGGGSWPYEQYFGPGTRLTVT.

This clone was observed a single time. This chain joins TRBV5-4 and TRBJ2-7, with 9 bases that match TRBD1. The germline gives CDR1 SGHNT, CDR2 YYREEE (reference sequence). The CDR3 spans 15 residues. With V trimmed by 0 bases and J by 3 bases, 4 bases remained unmatched. Written as DNA, the CDR3 is TGTGCCAGCAGCTTGGGGGGGACAGGGTACTACGAGCAGTACTTC. It is translated as CASSLGGTGYYEQYF. Full variable domain (rest looked up from reference TRBV5-4 and TRBJ2-7): ETGVTQSPTHLIKTRGQQVTLRCSSQSGHNTVSWYQQALGQGPQFIFQYYREEENGRGNFPPRFSGLQFPNYSSELNVNALELDDSALYLCASSLGGTGYYEQYFGPGTRLTVT.

This chain links TRBV28 with TRBJ1-3; weak D call: TRBD1 (5 bases). Per the germline V gene, CDR1 is MDHEN and CDR2 is SYDVKM. This CDR3 is 16 amino acids long. Trimming cost V 5 bases and J 0 bases, with 14 bases left between them. The DNA of the CDR3 is TGTGCCAGCAGTGAAACCCGGGGGGGCTCTGGAAACACCATATATTTT. It codes for CASSETRGGSGNTIYF.

CDR3: CASRLGQGGREQYF. CDR3 nucleotide sequence: TGCGCCAGCAGGCTGGGACAGGGCGGCCGCGAGCAGTACTTC. V gene TRBV5-1 combines with J gene TRBJ2-7; 9 positions agree with TRBD1. Germline V gives CDR1 SGHRS, CDR2 YFSETQ. V lost 5 bases to trimming and J lost 6 bases; unmatched junction nucleotides: 9. This CDR3 spans 14 amino acids.

This clone has just one count. J is TRBJ2-5 and V is TRBV11-2; weak D call: TRBD1 (6 bases). The germline CDR1 and CDR2 sequences are SGHAT and FQNNGV. The CDR3 covers 15 residues. V was cut by 1 base and J by 5 bases, with 14 bases left in between. The CDR3 region is CASSLVTGKWETQYF. CDR3 nucleotides: TGTGCCAGCAGCTTAGTTACAGGGAAGTGGGAGACCCAGTACTTC.

This chain's CDR3 is CASSFRGSLNQPQHF. As DNA, the CDR3 is TGTGCCAGCAGTTTTAGAGGGTCCCTCAATCAGCCCCAGCATTTT. This chain connects TRBV27 to TRBJ1-5; no clear D. V gave up 3 bases and J gave up 3 bases, with 12 bases separating them. Looked up from germline, CDR1 is MNHEY and CDR2 is SMNVEV (reference sequence). CDR3 length: 15 residues.

The chain joins TRBV7-6 to TRBJ2-5; the D is unclear. The DNA end is more similar to TRBJ2-7, so the J call may be wrong. The CDR3 spans 14 residues. Germline lookup yields CDR1 SGHVS and CDR2 FNYEAQ. The CDR3 coding sequence is TGTGCCAGCAGCCGCCTTATATCCGGGTACGAGCAGTACTTC. Encoded protein: CASSRLISGYEQYF.